A selection of T cell receptor beta chains follows, all from one sample in a study of shared clonotypes between healthy human individuals. Using immunoSEQ multiplex PCR, the repertoire was profiled, and TCRdb retains in-frame clones only, with some absent. The sample has about 2,200,000 clones, 85% to 95% seen once. The source material was naive CD8+ T cells from PBMCs. The receptors were gathered from a man aged 18 to 30 in good health. Some clones in this sample may be carry-over from other donors' samples. CDR3s include the opening cysteine and the closing phenylalanine or tryptophan. Each record gives: J gene, clone size, V gene, D gene, CDR3 protein, CDR3 DNA. A D gene is named only where the DNA matches it firmly. Clone size is given for some rows only: seen once, a few or many times, or a class if the clone is expanded.

J: TRBJ1-5
size: NA
V: TRBV19
D: NA
CDR3: CASRVDWWGNQPQHF
DNA: TGTGCCAGTAGAGTAGATTGGTGGGGCAATCAGCCCCAGCATTTT

J: TRBJ2-1
size: NA
V: TRBV29-1
D: NA
CDR3: CSVELMPGSYNEQFF
DNA: TGCAGCGTTGAACTTATGCCAGGCTCCTACAATGAGCAGTTCTTC

J: TRBJ2-4
size: NA
V: TRBV11-2
D: TRBD1
CDR3: CASSGGQGANIQYF
DNA: TGTGCCAGCAGCGGTGGACAGGGGGCGAACATTCAGTACTTC

J: TRBJ1-1
size: NA
V: TRBV15
D: NA
CDR3: CATSSGSGSTEAFF
DNA: TGTGCCACCAGCAGTGGGTCAGGGAGCACTGAAGCTTTCTTT

J: TRBJ1-2
size: NA
V: TRBV5-1
D: NA
CDR3: CASSPPDLYGYTF
DNA: TGCGCCAGCAGCCCCCCGGACCTCTATGGCTACACCTTC

J: TRBJ1-4
size: NA
V: TRBV7-9
D: TRBD1
CDR3: CASSSGGDEKLFF
DNA: TGTGCCAGCAGTTCAGGGGGCGATGAAAAACTGTTTTTT

J: TRBJ2-5
size: NA
V: TRBV29-1
D: TRBD2
CDR3: CSVVLGLAVQETQYF
DNA: TGCAGCGTTGTTCTGGGACTAGCGGTACAAGAGACCCAGTACTTC

J: TRBJ1-2
size: NA
V: TRBV7-9
D: NA
CDR3: CASSFGGPNYGYTF
DNA: TGTGCCAGCAGCTTCGGGGGCCCCAACTATGGCTACACCTTC

J: TRBJ2-7
size: NA
V: TRBV29-1
D: TRBD1
CDR3: CSVAGQGGYEQYF
DNA: TGCAGCGTCGCGGGACAGGGCGGTTACGAGCAGTACTTC

J: TRBJ1-5
size: few
V: TRBV15
D: NA
CDR3: CATSRDRGVSQPQHF
DNA: TGTGCCACCAGCAGAGATCGGGGGGTAAGTCAGCCCCAGCATTTT

J: TRBJ1-3
size: NA
V: TRBV7-6
D: NA
CDR3: CASSLGRGNTIYF
DNA: TGTGCCAGCAGCTTAGGGCGAGGAAACACCATATATTTT

J: TRBJ2-3
size: NA
V: TRBV19
D: TRBD2
CDR3: CASIVAGGGGQYF
DNA: TGTGCCAGTATCGTTGCGGGAGGTGGGGGGCAGTATTTT

J: TRBJ2-3
size: NA
V: TRBV4-2
D: NA
CDR3: CASSQVGATSTDTQYF
DNA: TGTGCCAGCAGCCAAGTCGGGGCAACGAGCACAGATACGCAGTATTTT

J: TRBJ1-5
size: NA
V: TRBV7-8
D: TRBD1
CDR3: CASSLAGRGHNQPQHF
DNA: TGTGCCAGCAGCTTAGCGGGCAGGGGGCATAATCAGCCCCAGCATTTT

J: TRBJ2-7
size: NA
V: TRBV5-1
D: NA
CDR3: CASIRQRQYF
DNA: TGCGCCAGCATCCGACAGCGGCAGTACTTC

J: TRBJ2-7
size: NA
V: TRBV19
D: TRBD2
CDR3: CASSMSSGSLYEQYF
DNA: TGTGCCAGTAGTATGTCTAGCGGGAGTTTATACGAGCAGTACTTC

J: TRBJ1-4
size: NA
V: TRBV10-1
D: NA
CDR3: CASSESGDEKLFF
DNA: TGCGCCAGCAGTGAGTCAGGGGACGAAAAACTGTTTTTT

J: TRBJ2-1
size: NA
V: TRBV6-5
D: TRBD2
CDR3: CASSWREGPHNEQFF
DNA: TGTGCCAGCAGTTGGCGGGAGGGCCCCCACAATGAGCAGTTCTTC

J: TRBJ2-7
size: NA
V: TRBV6-4
D: TRBD1
CDR3: CARIAWQGAEEQYF
DNA: TGTGCCCGCATTGCCTGGCAGGGGGCGGAAGAGCAGTACTTC

J: TRBJ1-4
size: NA
V: TRBV27
D: NA
CDR3: CASSSSGDEKLFF
DNA: TGTGCCAGCAGTTCCTCTGGCGACGAAAAACTGTTTTTT

J: TRBJ2-1
size: NA
V: TRBV7-2
D: TRBD2
CDR3: CASSLTNLAGGSNEQFF
DNA: TGTGCCAGCAGCTTAACCAACCTAGCGGGAGGTAGCAATGAGCAGTTCTTC

J: TRBJ2-1
size: NA
V: TRBV4-1
D: TRBD2
CDR3: CASSQVPAGGPHEQFF
DNA: TGCGCCAGCAGCCAAGTCCCAGCGGGAGGGCCTCATGAGCAGTTCTTC

J: TRBJ1-4
size: few
V: TRBV4-1
D: NA
CDR3: CASSQEAGPEKLFF
DNA: TGCGCCAGCAGCCAAGAAGCAGGGCCTGAAAAACTGTTTTTT

J: TRBJ1-1
size: NA
V: TRBV27
D: NA
CDR3: CASSYGGNTEAFF
DNA: TGTGCCAGCAGTTACGGGGGGAACACTGAAGCTTTCTTT

J: TRBJ1-3
size: NA
V: TRBV6-6
D: NA
CDR3: CASSYSEGDNTIYF
DNA: TGTGCCAGCAGTTACTCCGAGGGGGACAACACCATATATTTT

J: TRBJ2-7
size: NA
V: TRBV9
D: TRBD2
CDR3: CASSGTSGSSYEQYF
DNA: TGTGCCAGCAGCGGAACTAGCGGGAGCTCCTACGAGCAGTACTTC

J: TRBJ1-5
size: NA
V: TRBV7-8
D: NA
CDR3: CASSLGFGGSDQPQHF
DNA: TGTGCCAGCAGCTTAGGTTTCGGGGGTTCGGATCAGCCCCAGCATTTT

J: TRBJ1-1
size: once
V: TRBV15
D: NA
CDR3: CATSRDDGKNTEAFF
DNA: TGTGCCACCAGCAGAGATGACGGAAAGAACACTGAAGCTTTCTTT

J: TRBJ2-3
size: NA
V: TRBV6-5
D: NA
CDR3: CASSSMPVDTQYF
DNA: TGTGCCAGCAGTTCTATGCCCGTTGATACGCAGTATTTT

J: TRBJ2-7
size: once
V: TRBV4-3
D: TRBD2
CDR3: CASSQEISRRLAGYEQYF
DNA: TGCGCCAGCAGCCAAGAAATATCGCGGCGACTAGCGGGATACGAGCAGTACTTC

J: TRBJ2-7
size: NA
V: TRBV13
D: TRBD2
CDR3: CASSLRSSGRQIEQYF
DNA: TGTGCCAGCAGCTTACGTTCTAGCGGGAGGCAAATCGAGCAGTACTTC

J: TRBJ1-2
size: NA
V: TRBV19
D: NA
CDR3: CASRGDYGYTF
DNA: TGTGCCAGTAGAGGCGACTATGGCTACACCTTC

J: TRBJ2-1
size: NA
V: TRBV29-1
D: NA
CDR3: CSVWTIFGEQFF
DNA: TGCAGCGTTTGGACTATTTTCGGTGAGCAGTTCTTC

J: TRBJ2-5
size: NA
V: TRBV7-9
D: NA
CDR3: CASSLTIMGDIYETQYF
DNA: TGTGCCAGCAGCTTAACGATTATGGGAGACATCTACGAGACCCAGTACTTC

J: TRBJ1-1
size: NA
V: TRBV13
D: NA
CDR3: CASRPQGDTEAFF
DNA: TGTGCCAGCAGACCACAGGGTGACACTGAAGCTTTCTTT

J: TRBJ2-7
size: NA
V: TRBV5-1
D: TRBD2
CDR3: CASSLGGREQYF
DNA: TGCGCCAGCAGCTTGGGCGGGAGAGAGCAGTACTTC

J: TRBJ2-5
size: NA
V: TRBV9
D: NA
CDR3: CASASGETQYF
DNA: TGTGCCAGCGCCTCGGGGGAGACCCAGTACTTC

J: TRBJ2-1
size: once
V: TRBV29-1
D: TRBD2
CDR3: CSVERSGTGGEQFF
DNA: TGCAGCGTTGAAAGAAGCGGGACGGGCGGTGAGCAGTTCTTC

J: TRBJ1-4
size: NA
V: TRBV7-9
D: NA
CDR3: CASSPQVNEKLFF
DNA: TGTGCCAGCAGTCCACAGGTTAATGAAAAACTGTTTTTT

J: TRBJ2-7
size: NA
V: TRBV30
D: NA
CDR3: CAWSSWAPRSSYEQYF
DNA: TGTGCCTGGAGTTCGTGGGCCCCTAGGAGCTCCTACGAGCAGTACTTC

J: TRBJ2-7
size: NA
V: TRBV6-5
D: TRBD2
CDR3: CACKGTSESYEQYF
DNA: TGTGCCTGCAAGGGGACTAGCGAATCCTACGAGCAGTACTTC

J: TRBJ2-3
size: NA
V: TRBV6-5
D: NA
CDR3: CASSYSKVTRADTQYF
DNA: TGTGCCAGCAGTTACTCGAAGGTTACTAGAGCAGATACGCAGTATTTT

J: TRBJ1-5
size: NA
V: TRBV7-6
D: NA
CDR3: CASSQAGRNQPQHF
DNA: TGTGCCAGCAGCCAAGCGGGGCGCAATCAGCCCCAGCATTTT

J: TRBJ2-7
size: NA
V: TRBV5-5
D: NA
CDR3: CASSLRQSYEQYF
DNA: TGTGCCAGCAGCTTGCGCCAGTCCTACGAGCAGTACTTC

J: TRBJ2-1
size: NA
V: TRBV7-9
D: NA
CDR3: CASESARVARGNEQFF
DNA: TGTGCCAGCGAATCAGCGAGGGTAGCGCGGGGCAATGAGCAGTTCTTC

J: TRBJ1-2
size: NA
V: TRBV4-3
D: TRBD1
CDR3: CASSSGQGAQGYTF
DNA: TGCGCCAGCAGCTCGGGACAGGGGGCGCAGGGCTACACCTTC

J: TRBJ1-1
size: NA
V: TRBV19
D: NA
CDR3: CASSSGGGITEAFF
DNA: TGTGCCAGTAGTAGCGGGGGAGGGATCACTGAAGCTTTCTTT

J: TRBJ2-5
size: NA
V: TRBV4-3
D: TRBD2
CDR3: CASSQTGGRGETQYF
DNA: TGCGCCAGCAGCCAAACTGGCGGGAGGGGAGAGACCCAGTACTTC

J: TRBJ2-1
size: NA
V: TRBV11-2
D: NA
CDR3: CASSPRVSGASYNEQFF
DNA: TGTGCCAGCAGCCCACGGGTTAGCGGCGCCTCCTACAATGAGCAGTTCTTC

J: TRBJ1-2
size: NA
V: TRBV28
D: NA
CDR3: CASSLGWTQRLNYGYTF
DNA: TGTGCCAGCAGTTTGGGATGGACACAACGCCTAAACTATGGCTACACCTTC

J: TRBJ2-3
size: NA
V: TRBV7-6
D: NA
CDR3: CASSLVYYGVTDTQYF
DNA: TGTGCCAGCAGCTTAGTATATTATGGTGTCACAGATACGCAGTATTTT

J: TRBJ2-1
size: few
V: TRBV2
D: NA
CDR3: CASIAGRYEQFF
DNA: TGTGCCAGCATTGCGGGGAGGTATGAGCAGTTCTTC

J: TRBJ2-3
size: NA
V: TRBV28
D: TRBD1
CDR3: CASVPWTGVDTQYF
DNA: TGTGCCAGTGTTCCTTGGACAGGGGTTGATACGCAGTATTTT

J: TRBJ2-2
size: NA
V: TRBV16
D: TRBD1
CDR3: CASSPRQGRSTGELFF
DNA: TGTGCCAGCAGCCCAAGACAGGGGCGGTCGACCGGGGAGCTGTTTTTT

J: TRBJ2-7
size: NA
V: TRBV9
D: TRBD1
CDR3: CASSVTPSGTDVFYEQYF
DNA: TGTGCCAGCAGCGTAACTCCCTCCGGGACAGACGTGTTCTACGAGCAGTACTTC

J: TRBJ1-5
size: NA
V: TRBV4-1
D: NA
CDR3: CASSQYTRVENQPQHF
DNA: TGCGCCAGCAGCCAGTACACCCGGGTGGAAAATCAGCCCCAGCATTTT

J: TRBJ2-1
size: NA
V: TRBV4-1
D: NA
CDR3: CASSQDPLAPTYNEQFF
DNA: TGCGCCAGCAGCCAAGATCCTCTAGCGCCTACCTACAATGAGCAGTTCTTC

J: TRBJ2-5
size: NA
V: TRBV19
D: NA
CDR3: CASSPPRIETQYF
DNA: TGTGCCAGTAGTCCGCCAAGAATTGAGACCCAGTACTTC